The 25 T cell receptor beta chains presented below share a single source sample, sequenced in a study of OX40 agonist ivuxolimab in advanced cancers. Assay: immunoSEQ multiplex PCR; the TCRdb copy retains only in-frame clones and omits some. Seen here are about 48,000 clones, around 90% observed once, and the top ten hold around 48%. This material consisted of CD4+ or CD8+ T cells sorted from blood, taken in a trial of the OX40 agonist ivuxolimab. The receptors come from an adult with an advanced solid tumor such as melanoma, head and neck, liver or kidney cancer.

The V and J genes are TRBV27 and TRBJ2-5, with D possibly TRBD1 on 7 matching bases. Germline assignment: CDR1 MNHEY and CDR2 SMNVEV (reference sequence). The germline V and J ends were trimmed by 6 bases and 5 bases, with 19 bases remaining between them. The CDR3 runs to 15 residues. Here the CDR3 reads CASSSPQGGMETQYF. CDR3 sequence (DNA): TGTGCCAGCAGCTCACCGCAGGGGGGCATGGAGACCCAGTACTTC.

This chain connects TRBV7-8 to TRBJ2-1; 8 bases are shared with TRBD2. The CDR3 extends over 15 amino acids. Germline CDR1 and CDR2: SGHVS and FQNEAQ. V was clipped by 5 bases and J by 4 bases; unmatched bases: 7. This chain's CDR3 is CASSRPAGGYNEQFF. The CDR3 DNA reads as TGTGCCAGCAGCCGTCCTGCGGGGGGTTACAATGAGCAGTTCTTC.

DNA for the CDR3: TGCGCCAGCAGCTATCGACAGGGCAACTCCTACGAGCAGTACTTC. Translated, it gives CASSYRQGNSYEQYF. The chain recombines TRBV5-1 with TRBJ2-7; TRBD1 matches at 7 bases. The ends lost 3 bases at V and 0 bases at J; junction bases unmatched: 6. Germline CDR1 SGHRS, CDR2 YFSETQ. The CDR3 covers 15 residues.

The chain employs TRBV29-1 and TRBJ1-2; maybe TRBD1 (5 bases). There are 12 residues in the CDR3. Trimming cost V 6 bases and J 3 bases, with 11 bases left between them. Germline CDR1 is SQVTM and CDR2 is ANQGSEA. The CDR3 DNA follows: TGCAGCGTGGCCGACAGTGACTATGGCTACACCTTC. Residues: CSVADSDYGYTF.

This sequence joins TRBV19 and TRBJ2-2; possible D gene TRBD2, 5 bases. The CDR3 length is 15 residues. The germline gives CDR1 LNHDA, CDR2 SQIVND (reference sequence). Trimming shortened V by 5 bases and J by 4 bases, and 14 bases separated the two germline ends. CDR3 DNA sequence: TGTGCCAGTAGTCCCGGCGCCGGGGTCACCGGGGAGCTGTTTTTT. It translates to CASSPGAGVTGELFF. Looking up the rest from reference TRBV19 and TRBJ2-2 gives the full variable domain: DGGITQSPKYLFRKEGQNVTLSCEQNLNHDAMYWYRQDPGQGLRLIYYSQIVNDFQKGDIAEGYSVSREKKESFPLTVTSAQKNPTAFYLCASSPGAGVTGELFFGEGSRLTVL.

The chain is built from TRBV6-5 and TRBJ2-1, with D possibly called TRBD1 or TRBD2 (5 bases each). This CDR3 spans 15 amino acids. Trimming shortened V by 2 bases and J by 9 bases, and 17 bases separated the two germline ends. Germline V lookup: CDR1 MNHEY, CDR2 SVGAGI. CDR3 protein: CASSYPTGGQGEQFF. CDR3 DNA: TGTGCCAGCAGTTACCCGACGGGCGGGCAGGGTGAGCAGTTCTTC.

CDR3 sequence (DNA): TGTGCCAGCAGCTCCTCTTCCTACGAGCAGTACTTC. The encoded protein is CASSSSSYEQYF. The J gene is TRBJ2-7, the V gene TRBV7-9, with D unresolved. CDR1 is SEHNR and CDR2 is FQNEAQ in the germline V gene (reference sequence). Trimming shortened V by 4 bases and J by 1 base, and 5 bases separated the two germline ends. The CDR3 runs 12 residues.

This chain links TRBV7-8 with TRBJ2-1; D is possibly TRBD1 (6 bases). The CDR3 spans 14 residues. Deletions cut 2 bases from V and 8 bases from J, with 13 bases between. CDR1 and CDR2 from the germline V gene are SGHVS and FQNEAQ. The chain's CDR3 is CASSLHRVYDEQFF. CDR3 bases: TGTGCCAGCAGCTTACACAGGGTTTACGATGAGCAGTTCTTC.

The rearrangement uses TRBV4-1 and TRBJ2-3; maybe TRBD2 (6 bases). CDR3 length equals 16 residues. V was shortened by 0 bases and J by 2 bases, with 12 bases between the two germline ends. Germline V gives CDR1 MGHRA, CDR2 YSYEKL. The CDR3 sequence is CASSQDGLTSTDTQYF. The CDR3 nucleotides are TGCGCCAGCAGCCAAGATGGACTAACCTCCACAGATACGCAGTATTTT.

This clone was counted a few times. The chain recombines TRBV18 with TRBJ1-6, with 12 bases aligning to TRBD1. The CDR3 totals 15 residues. CDR1 is KGHSH, CDR2 LQKENI, per germline. Trimming cost V 0 bases and J 11 bases; bases outside gene matches: 2. Here the CDR3 DNA reads TGTGCCAGCTCACCACCGGGACAGGGGGCACCACCCCTCCACTTT. Translating it yields CASSPPGQGAPPLHF.

The chain is built from TRBV10-3 and TRBJ1-6; D gene uncertain. The CDR3 contains 14 residues. Per the germline V gene, CDR1 is ENHRY and CDR2 is SYGVKD. V dropped 2 bases and J dropped 4 bases, with 6 bases sitting between them. Here the CDR3 DNA reads TGTGCCATCAGTGAGGGGGAGTATAATTCACCCCTCCACTTT. Protein: CAISEGEYNSPLHF.

V gene TRBV28 combines with J gene TRBJ1-4; tentatively, D is TRBD1 (6 bases). Looked up from germline, CDR1 is MDHEN and CDR2 is SYDVKM. The CDR3 totals 19 residues. With 2 bases removed from V and 5 bases from J, the gap between germline ends came to 24 bases. CDR3 protein: CASSLIALGGASSNEKLFF. For the CDR3, the DNA is TGTGCCAGCAGTTTAATAGCCCTGGGGGGGGCCTCCTCCAATGAAAAACTGTTTTTT.

This clone has only one observation. The germline gene is not matched at one end of the junction; a read error may be the cause. The chain carries TRBV7-7 and TRBJ2-5; D is unresolved. In germline, CDR1 is SSHAT, CDR2 FNYEAQ (reference sequence). The CDR3 spans 14 residues. As DNA, the CDR3 is TGTGCTAGCAGCTTAGACCGACTCCAAGAGACCCAGTACTTC. Residues: CASSLDRLQETQYF.

The chain is built from TRBV6-1 and TRBJ1-2; 10 nucleotides agree with TRBD1. The CDR3 consists of 14 residues. Germline V gives CDR1 MNHNS, CDR2 SASEGT. The ends lost 6 bases at V and 6 bases at J; junction bases unmatched: 7. In nucleotides, the CDR3 is TGTGCCAGCAGGACCGGGACAGGGGTTCATGGCTACACCTTC. Protein: CASRTGTGVHGYTF.

The chain has TRBV11-3 and TRBJ2-7, with 7 bases aligning to TRBD2. CDR1 and CDR2 from the germline V gene are SGHNT and YENEEA. V shed 5 bases, J shed 2 bases, and the junction held 3 bases outside the gene matches. The CDR3 spans 13 residues. The DNA of the CDR3 is TGTGCCAGCAGCCCTAGCGGCGCCTACGAGCAGTACTTC. It translates to CASSPSGAYEQYF.

The genes are TRBV6-5 and TRBJ2-1; D gene unclear. Germline V lookup: CDR1 MNHEY, CDR2 SVGAGI. The CDR3 is made up of 12 amino acids. The ends were cut back, 6 bases at V and 7 bases at J, with 10 bases in the middle. CDR3 amino acids: CASRGSANEQFF. DNA of the CDR3: TGTGCCAGCAGAGGATCGGCTAATGAGCAGTTCTTC.

The CDR3 here is CASSRDRGGSDTQYF. Written as DNA, the CDR3 is TGTGCCAGCAGTCGGGACAGGGGGGGATCAGATACGCAGTATTTT. The rearrangement links TRBV6-1 to TRBJ2-3, with 11 nucleotides matching TRBD1. The CDR3 has 15 residues. Losses at the gene ends were 5 bases for V and 4 bases for J; bases not matched to a gene: 5. CDR1 is MNHNS and CDR2 is SASEGT in the germline V gene.

The rearrangement links TRBV9 to TRBJ2-1; the D is unclear. The CDR3 loop spans 16 amino acids. The ends were cut back, 0 bases at V and 7 bases at J, with 17 bases in the middle. Germline V gene sequence: CDR1 SGDLS, CDR2 YYNGEE. The CDR3 is CASSVEADPRLNEQFF. CDR3 bases: TGTGCCAGCAGCGTAGAGGCGGATCCCCGCCTTAATGAGCAGTTCTTC.

The chain uses TRBV7-2 and TRBJ2-7; 10 positions match TRBD1. Germline-derived CDR1 and CDR2 are SGHTA and FQGNSA. The length of the CDR3 is 15 residues. The V and J ends lost 4 bases and 5 bases, in that order; junction bases with no gene match: 8. The CDR3 here is CASSSPGQGINEQYF. DNA for the CDR3: TGTGCCAGCAGCTCGCCGGGACAGGGGATAAACGAGCAGTACTTC. The whole variable domain, remainder taken from reference TRBV7-2 and TRBJ2-7, is GAGVSQSPSNKVTEKGKDVELRCDPISGHTALYWYRQSLGQGLEFLIYFQGNSAPDKSGLPSDRFSAERTGGSVSTLTIQRTQQEDSAVYLCASSSPGQGINEQYFGPGTRLTVT.

CDR3: CSADQNTGELFF. The DNA for the CDR3 is TGCAGCGCCGACCAGAACACCGGGGAGCTGTTTTTT. The rearrangement uses TRBV29-1 and TRBJ2-2, with D unclear. The CDR3 runs to 12 residues. Germline values: CDR1 SQVTM, CDR2 ANQGSEA. The germline V and J ends were trimmed by 7 bases and 1 base, with 7 bases remaining between them.

The chain uses TRBV9 and TRBJ1-2, with no clear D. The CDR3 consists of 14 residues. CDR1 and CDR2 (germline): SGDLS, YYNGEE. Trimming removed 0 bases from V and 3 bases from J, with 9 bases in between. The DNA of the CDR3 is TGTGCCAGCAGCGTAGATCCGGGGTACTATGGCTACACCTTC. Its protein is CASSVDPGYYGYTF.

V is TRBV5-6 and J is TRBJ2-3; D ambiguous. The CDR3 extends over 14 amino acids. Germline CDR1 is SGHDT and CDR2 is YYEEEE. V was cut by 0 bases and J by 6 bases, with 11 bases left in between. CDR3 region: CASSLGLALDTQYF. In DNA, the CDR3 is TGTGCCAGCAGCTTGGGGCTGGCTTTGGATACGCAGTATTTT.

The chain is built from TRBV27 and TRBJ2-7; tentatively, D is TRBD2 (6 bases). The CDR3 spans 11 residues. CDR1 and CDR2 (germline): MNHEY, SMNVEV (reference sequence). V gave up 6 bases and J gave up 4 bases, with 7 bases separating them. CDR3 amino acids: CASRGGYEQYF. The CDR3 DNA sequence: TGTGCCAGCAGGGGGGGATACGAGCAGTACTTC.

The CDR3 reads CASSLAGAIKTDTQYF. The DNA of the CDR3 is TGTGCCAGCAGCTTAGCGGGGGCCATAAAAACAGATACGCAGTATTTT. The chain carries TRBV7-2 and TRBJ2-3; D might be TRBD1 (6 bases). The CDR3 runs to 16 residues. Germline CDR1 and CDR2: SGHTA and FQGNSA. V was pared by 0 bases and J by 3 bases, with 13 bases between.

V and J are TRBV4-1 and TRBJ2-1; the match to TRBD2 covers 9 bases. CDR1 and CDR2 (germline): MGHRA, YSYEKL. V lost 0 bases, J lost 8 bases, and 11 bases stayed unmatched. The CDR3 has 17 amino acids. This chain's CDR3 is CASSQDRVAGGAHEQFF. In nucleotides, the CDR3 is TGCGCCAGCAGCCAAGATAGGGTGGCGGGGGGGGCCCATGAGCAGTTCTTC.